These 13 T cell receptor beta chains were sequenced from one sample in a study of shared clonotypes between healthy human individuals. Only in-frame clones appear in the TCRdb table, and some are missing; sequencing was by immunoSEQ multiplex PCR. The sample shows roughly 300,000 clones, 87% of them seen only once. Source material: memory CD8+ T cells sorted from blood. Specified subset: CD45RO+ cells pooled with CCR7-negative TemRA cells. The receptor source for this set is a man between 18 and 29 years old in good health.

This clone is categorized as medium-sized. This chain joins TRBV29-1 and TRBJ2-2; D not certain. There are 15 residues in the CDR3. From germline, CDR1 is SQVTM and CDR2 ANQGSEA. V lost 4 bases, J lost 2 bases, and 14 bases lay in between. The DNA for the CDR3 is TGCAGCGTTGCCTGGGCAGGTCGAAACACCGGGGAGCTGTTTTTT. Its protein product is CSVAWAGRNTGELFF.

This sequence joins TRBV2 and TRBJ2-5; D remains ambiguous. The V end lost 1 base, the J end lost 2 bases, and 5 bases lay between the germline ends. The CDR3 is made up of 13 amino acids. CDR1 and CDR2 from the germline V gene are SNHLY and FYNNEI. This CDR3 is CASSEGVQETQYF. CDR3 coding DNA: TGTGCCAGCAGTGAAGGAGTTCAAGAGACCCAGTACTTC.

In this sample, this clone turned up once. Different DNA sequences within this sample yield the same CDR3. V is TRBV30 and J is TRBJ2-7; D ambiguous. V was pared by 1 base and J by 0 bases, with 4 bases between. CDR3 length: 12 amino acids. Per germline, CDR1 GTSNPN and CDR2 SVGIG (reference sequence). The CDR3 loop is CAWSGDSYEQYF. Written as DNA, the CDR3 is TGTGCCTGGAGTGGGGACTCCTACGAGCAGTACTTC.

The rearrangement uses TRBV2 and TRBJ2-7; maybe TRBD2 (6 bases). Germline V CDR1 and CDR2: SNHLY, FYNNEI. Trimming shortened V by 6 bases and J by 9 bases, and 21 bases separated the two germline ends. This CDR3 has 14 residues. The CDR3 loop is CASSDSGSYTRQYF. For the CDR3, the DNA is TGTGCCAGCAGCGACAGCGGGTCATATACGAGGCAGTACTTC.

Details on this clone: Other nucleotide sequences in the sample specify the same CDR3. The chain combines TRBV29-1 with TRBJ2-7; D may be TRBD1 (6 bases). Germline-derived CDR1 and CDR2 are SQVTM and ANQGSEA. V lost 3 bases and J 3 bases, leaving 12 bases between the germline ends. The CDR3 is made up of 13 amino acids. CDR3 region: CSVEGQGNYEQYF. Written as DNA, the CDR3 is TGCAGCGTTGAGGGCCAGGGGAACTACGAGCAGTACTTC.

The V call is TRBV4-1, the J call TRBJ1-5; the match to TRBD1 covers 7 bases. The V gene's germline CDR1 is MGHRA and CDR2 YSYEKL. The CDR3 runs 15 residues. V gave up 7 bases and J gave up 1 base; unmatched junction bases: 7. The DNA of the CDR3 is TGCGCCAGCAAGCTGAACAGGGGAAGCAATCAGCCCCAGCATTTT. Its translation is CASKLNRGSNQPQHF.

The rearrangement uses TRBV10-3 and TRBJ2-7; the match to TRBD1 covers 9 bases. V gave up 6 bases and J gave up 2 bases; unmatched junction bases: 5. CDR1 is ENHRY and CDR2 is SYGVKD in the germline V gene. The CDR3 is 14 residues long. The CDR3 DNA is TGTGCCATCAGCGGACAGGGGTCAACCTACGAGCAGTACTTC. Translating gives CAISGQGSTYEQYF.

CDR3 residues: CASKQRSQETQYF. The CDR3 region has the DNA TGCGCCAGCAAACAGCGGAGCCAAGAGACCCAGTACTTC. This rearrangement joins TRBV10-2 to TRBJ2-5; D perhaps matches TRBD2 (5 bases). Germline V gene data show CDR1 as WSHSY and CDR2 as SAAADI. The CDR3 covers 13 residues. V was cut by 7 bases and J by 1 base, with 10 bases left in between.

V usage is TRBV5-4 and J usage is TRBJ1-2, with D hard to call. The germline V and J ends were trimmed by 3 bases and 3 bases, with 12 bases remaining between them. There are 14 residues in the CDR3. Germline CDR1 is SGHNT and CDR2 is YYREEE (reference sequence). CDR3 residues: CASSWSGTYYGYTF. DNA for the CDR3: TGTGCCAGCAGCTGGTCTGGAACGTACTATGGCTACACCTTC. Using reference TRBV5-4 and TRBJ1-2 for the parts outside the CDR3, the full variable domain is ETGVTQSPTHLIKTRGQQVTLRCSSQSGHNTVSWYQQALGQGPQFIFQYYREEENGRGNFPPRFSGLQFPNYSSELNVNALELDDSALYLCASSWSGTYYGYTFGSGTRLTVV.

The rearrangement joins TRBV4-3 to TRBJ2-3; tentative D call: TRBD2 (5 bases). CDR1 and CDR2 (germline): LGHNA, YSLEER. Trimming took 0 bases from V and 3 from J, leaving 16 bases between them. The CDR3 contains 17 residues. The CDR3 sequence is CASSQDLGGGGTDTQYF. CDR3 bases: TGCGCCAGCAGCCAAGATCTGGGCGGAGGAGGTACAGATACGCAGTATTTT.

Turning to this clone: At one boundary the junction diverges from the germline segment, which might be a read error. The chain recombines TRBV7-9 with TRBJ1-1; D gene uncertain. The CDR3 spans 15 residues. CDR1 and CDR2 from the germline V gene are SEHNR and FQNEAQ (reference sequence). In DNA, the CDR3 is TGTGCCAGCAGCGTAGCCCGGAGCGTGAACACTGAAGCTTTCTTT. Translation gives CASSVARSVNTEAFF.

V and J are TRBV29-1 and TRBJ2-5; the D is unclear. V was clipped by 6 bases and J by 0 bases, with 11 bases between them. CDR3 length equals 13 residues. Germline V gene data show CDR1 as SQVTM and CDR2 as ANQGSEA. CDR3 coding DNA: TGCAGCGTCGCTGAGGTGTACCAAGAGACCCAGTACTTC. It encodes CSVAEVYQETQYF.

This rearrangement joins TRBV19 to TRBJ2-7; 10 bases map to TRBD1. This CDR3 has 17 amino acids. The germline gives CDR1 LNHDA, CDR2 SQIVND (reference sequence). V lost 1 base and J lost 0; bases outside the gene matches: 6. In nucleotides, the CDR3 is TGTGCCAGTAGTATAGGACCCCGACAGGGGGCCTCCTACGAGCAGTACTTC. Translating it yields CASSIGPRQGASYEQYF.